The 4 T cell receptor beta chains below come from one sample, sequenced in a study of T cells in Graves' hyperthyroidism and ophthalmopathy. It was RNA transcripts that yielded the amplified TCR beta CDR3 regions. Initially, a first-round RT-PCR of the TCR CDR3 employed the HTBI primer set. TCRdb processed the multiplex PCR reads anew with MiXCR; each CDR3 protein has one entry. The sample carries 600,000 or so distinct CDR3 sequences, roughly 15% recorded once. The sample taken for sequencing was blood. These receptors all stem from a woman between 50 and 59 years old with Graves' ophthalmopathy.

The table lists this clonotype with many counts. CDR3 amino acids: CAIGPGQGDGYTF. The CDR3, as DNA: TGTGCCATTGGGCCGGGACAGGGGGATGGCTACACCTTC. V usage is TRBV10-3 and J usage is TRBJ1-2; 11 bases agree with TRBD1. With V trimmed by 9 bases and J by 6 bases, 6 bases remained unmatched. CDR3 size: 13 residues. Germline-derived CDR1 and CDR2 are ENHRY and SYGVKD.

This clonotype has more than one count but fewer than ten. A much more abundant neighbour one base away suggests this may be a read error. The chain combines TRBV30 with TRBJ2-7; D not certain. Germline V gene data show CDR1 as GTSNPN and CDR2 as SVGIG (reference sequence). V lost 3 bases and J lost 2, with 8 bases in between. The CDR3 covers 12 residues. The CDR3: CAWRLGTYEQYF. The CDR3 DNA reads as TGTGCCTGGAGACTGGGGACCTACGAGCAGTACTTC.

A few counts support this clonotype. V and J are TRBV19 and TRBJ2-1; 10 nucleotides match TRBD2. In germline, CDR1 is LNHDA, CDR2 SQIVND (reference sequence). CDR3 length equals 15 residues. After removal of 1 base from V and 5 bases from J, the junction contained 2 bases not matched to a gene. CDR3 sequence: CASSIGLAGDNEQFF. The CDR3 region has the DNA TGTGCCAGTAGTATAGGCCTAGCGGGAGACAATGAGCAGTTCTTC.

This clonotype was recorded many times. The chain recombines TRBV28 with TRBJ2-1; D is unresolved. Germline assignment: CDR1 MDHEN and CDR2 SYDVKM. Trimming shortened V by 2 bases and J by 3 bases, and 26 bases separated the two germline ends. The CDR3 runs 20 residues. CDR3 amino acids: CASSLVLTRLVITYYNEQFF. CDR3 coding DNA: TGTGCCAGCAGTTTAGTCCTCACCCGATTAGTGATAACTTACTACAATGAGCAGTTCTTC.